Following are 23 T cell receptor beta chains from one sample sequenced in a study of CD8+CD57+ T cells in acquired aplastic anemia. The TCR beta profiling, which covered VDJ combination and CDR3 sequence, was carried out using genomic DNA as the template. TCRdb independently ran MiXCR on the reads; one entry per CDR3 protein. Of around 140,000 distinct CDR3 sequences listed, around 41% are singletons. The sequencing input was sorted CD4+, CD8+, or CD8+CD57+ T cells (not recorded which) from PBMCs. These receptors were collected from a human donor in good health, serving as a control.

This clonotype came up many times. The chain employs TRBV19 and TRBJ1-2, with a tentative D call TRBD1 (5 bases). Trimming shortened V by 1 base and J by 8 bases, and 8 bases separated the two germline ends. There are 12 residues in the CDR3. The germline gives CDR1 LNHDA, CDR2 SQIVND (reference sequence). CDR3 sequence: CASSIAGDGYTF. Here the CDR3 DNA reads TGTGCCAGTAGTATAGCTGGGGACGGCTACACCTTC.

Details on this clonotype: A much larger clone differs from this one at a single base, so this may be a read error. The rearrangement links TRBV12-3 or TRBV12-4 to TRBJ2-3; D is undetermined. Matching the DNA end better, TRBJ1-5 makes the J call doubtful. The CDR3 is 12 amino acids. DNA for the CDR3: TGTGCCAGCACTCCCGGGATTTCCACCCAGCATTTT. This codes for CASTPGISTQHF.

The table lists this clonotype with many counts. The CDR3 spells CASSKMTGPYEQYF. CDR3 sequence (DNA): TGTGCCAGCAGTAAAATGACGGGACCCTACGAGCAGTACTTC. The chain has TRBV2 and TRBJ2-7; possibly TRBD1 or TRBD2 for D (5 bases each). The germline gives CDR1 SNHLY, CDR2 FYNNEI. V lost 5 bases, J lost 2 bases, and 13 bases lay in between. This CDR3 has 14 residues.

This clonotype was detected ten times or more. The chain joins TRBV7-2 to TRBJ2-3, with D uncertain. The V gene lost 5 bases and the J gene lost 3 bases, with 6 bases spanning the gap. Germline V CDR1 and CDR2: SGHTA, FQGNSA. The CDR3 contains 12 residues. DNA of the CDR3: TGTGCCAGCAGCCCTCCTACAGATACGCAGTATTTT. Protein sequence: CASSPPTDTQYF.

This clonotype was observed a single time. This chain connects TRBV10-1 to TRBJ2-7, with 9 bases matching TRBD2. The CDR3 extends over 15 amino acids. V lost 2 bases and J lost 2; bases outside the gene matches: 4. CDR1 and CDR2 from the germline V gene are WNHNN and SYGVQD (reference sequence). DNA for the CDR3: TGCGCCAGCAGTGAGGAGGCGGGAGGGCCCTACGAGCAGTACTTC. Translation: CASSEEAGGPYEQYF.

This clonotype occurred once. The chain uses TRBV18 and TRBJ1-2, with D uncertain. CDR1 KGHSH and CDR2 LQKENI come from the germline V gene. This CDR3 spans 17 amino acids. V lost 2 bases, J lost 0 bases, and 16 bases lay in between. CDR3 region: CASSPTPQAAANYGYTF. For the CDR3, the DNA is TGTGCCAGCTCACCAACCCCCCAGGCCGCAGCTAACTATGGCTACACCTTC.

This clonotype was detected many times. A read error is possible here, since a much larger clone lies one base away. Since the CDR3 does not end with the conserved phenylalanine or tryptophan, this likely comes from a read error. The V gene is TRBV7-2, the J gene TRBJ1-6; D not resolved. The CDR3 has 12 residues. Trimming stripped 5 bases from V and 8 bases from J, with 7 bases between. Germline values: CDR1 SGHTA, CDR2 FQGNSA. The CDR3 is CASSPQHSPLHL. The DNA of the CDR3 is TGTGCCAGCAGCCCCCAGCATTCACCCCTCCACCTT.

This sequence joins TRBV29-1 and TRBJ1-2; D gene ambiguous. Trimming pared 3 bases from V and 5 bases from J, leaving 19 bases between. The germline V gene has CDR1 SQVTM and CDR2 ANQGSEA. The CDR3 has 15 residues. The DNA of the CDR3 is TGCAGCGTTGAGTCGTTGGAGGGCCTAACATATGGCTACACCTTC. The encoded protein is CSVESLEGLTYGYTF.

V usage is TRBV19 and J usage is TRBJ1-1; no definite D call. Germline CDR1 LNHDA, CDR2 SQIVND (reference sequence). V was clipped by 6 bases and J by 6 bases, with 17 bases between them. CDR3 length equals 14 residues. CDR3 in DNA: TGTGCCAGTAGATTCGCCTCCCCGCCCTCTGAAGCTTTCTTT. It codes for CASRFASPPSEAFF.

V gene TRBV24-1 combines with J gene TRBJ2-7; D is perhaps TRBD1 or TRBD2 (5 bases each). Germline V gene lookup returns CDR1 KGHDR and CDR2 SFDVKD. Trimming removed 9 bases from V and 4 bases from J, with 18 bases in between. The CDR3 covers 14 residues. In DNA form, the CDR3 reads TGTGCCACCTATGAGGGGCGGGTGGGTTACGAGCAGTACGTC. Protein sequence: CATYEGRVGYEQYV.

A few counts support this clonotype. This chain joins TRBV19 and TRBJ1-1; TRBD1 aligns across 7 bases. The V gene end was trimmed by 7 bases and the J gene end by 2 bases; junction bases not matched to a gene: 7. Germline CDR1 and CDR2: LNHDA and SQIVND (reference sequence). The CDR3 totals 14 residues. CDR3 sequence reads: CASMSTGVNTEAFF. The CDR3 nucleotides read TGTGCCAGTATGTCAACAGGGGTAAACACTGAAGCTTTCTTT.

This clonotype came up once. The J gene is TRBJ2-3, the V gene TRBV29-1, with D perhaps matching TRBD1 or TRBD2 (5 bases each). V was cut by 5 bases and J by 10 bases, with 22 bases left in between. The CDR3 is 14 residues long. The germline gives CDR1 SQVTM, CDR2 ANQGSEA. Here the CDR3 reads CSVQELAEVGAQYF. CDR3 DNA: TGCAGCGTTCAGGAGCTAGCCGAAGTGGGGGCGCAGTATTTT.

This clonotype is a singleton in its sample. The chain links TRBV24-1 to TRBJ1-5; no clear D. Germline V CDR1 and CDR2: KGHDR, SFDVKD. CDR3 length: 14 residues. Trimming left V 5 bases short and J 0 bases short, with 7 bases between. This CDR3 is CATSVSSSNQPQHF. The DNA for the CDR3 is TGTGCCACCAGTGTAAGTAGTAGCAATCAGCCCCAGCATTTT.

This clonotype appeared many times. The rearrangement uses TRBV12-3 or TRBV12-4 and TRBJ1-1; maybe TRBD1 (5 bases). V lost 5 bases, J lost 1 base, and 14 bases lay in between. The CDR3 loop spans 15 amino acids. The CDR3 bases are TGTGCCAGCAGTCCACGAATTACAGGGAACACTGAAGCTTTCTTT. Amino acid sequence: CASSPRITGNTEAFF.

Concerning this clonotype: This may be a read error, as it is one base from a much larger clone. The chain joins TRBV20-1 to TRBJ2-7; tentatively, D is TRBD1 (6 bases). Germline CDR1 reads DFQATT; CDR2 reads SNEGSKA (reference sequence). The CDR3 totals 15 residues. The CDR3 DNA follows: TGCAGTGCTGGAGATTATCGGCAGGGGAACTACGAGCAGTACTTC. It encodes CSAGDYRQGNYEQYF.

This clonotype has a handful of counts. The V and J genes are TRBV7-3 and TRBJ1-6, with no clear D. This CDR3 is built from 13 residues. V dropped 2 bases and J dropped 14 bases, with 13 bases sitting between them. Germline-derived CDR1 and CDR2 are SGHTA and FQGTGA. The CDR3 sequence is CASSLYQPLTLHF. In nucleotides, the CDR3 is TGTGCCAGCAGCTTATATCAGCCACTGACCCTCCACTTT.

The rearrangement joins TRBV5-1 to TRBJ1-1; 12 bases are shared with TRBD1. CDR3 length equals 17 residues. V lost 1 base to trimming and J lost 5 bases; unmatched junction nucleotides: 9. CDR1 SGHRS and CDR2 YFSETQ come from the germline V gene. The CDR3 loop reads CASSLLGTGGSGTEAFF. The CDR3 DNA reads as TGCGCCAGCAGCTTGCTTGGGACAGGGGGCTCGGGTACTGAAGCTTTCTTT.

The chain is built from TRBV25-1 and TRBJ1-5; TRBD1 might be the D (5 bases). Germline loops: CDR1 MGHDK, CDR2 SYGVNS. Trimming took 3 bases from V and 11 from J, leaving 17 bases between them. The CDR3 runs 14 residues. The CDR3 sequence: CASSDTRVQETQHF. The DNA for the CDR3 is TGTGCCAGCAGTGACACCAGGGTACAAGAGACCCAGCATTTT.

Details on this clonotype: This may arise from a read error, as a much more abundant clone is one base away. V is TRBV20-1 and J is TRBJ2-7; TRBD2 is a possible D gene (6 bases). CDR3 length: 11 amino acids. The V gene's germline CDR1 is DFQATT and CDR2 SNEGSKA (reference sequence). CDR3 DNA sequence: TGCAGTGCTAGTGCGGGGCACGAGCAGTGCTTC. Translating gives CSASAGHEQCF.

The chain recombines TRBV10-1 with TRBJ2-1; TRBD2 agrees at 9 bases. The CDR3 has 16 residues. Trimming at V came to 7 bases and at J to 12 bases, leaving 19 bases not matched to a gene. Per germline, CDR1 WNHNN and CDR2 SYGVQD (reference sequence). CDR3 in amino acids: CASILLAGPRDEAQFF. In DNA form, the CDR3 reads TGCGCCAGCATCTTACTAGCGGGCCCGCGGGATGAGGCGCAGTTCTTC.

This clonotype was counted at least ten times. The chain couples TRBV30 to TRBJ1-1; D remains ambiguous. The germline CDR1 and CDR2 sequences are GTSNPN and SVGIG (reference sequence). The ends were cut back, 0 bases at V and 2 bases at J, with 7 bases in the middle. The CDR3 sequence is 13 residues long. The CDR3 sequence is CAWSVGINTEAFF. DNA of the CDR3: TGTGCCTGGAGTGTAGGGATTAACACTGAAGCTTTCTTT.

This clonotype showed up just once. The chain employs TRBV10-2 and TRBJ1-6; D call uncertain. Trimming took 7 bases from V and 8 from J, leaving 9 bases between them. This CDR3 region has 12 residues. The germline V gene encodes CDR1 WSHSY and CDR2 SAAADI. This chain's CDR3 is CASTEADSPLHF. The CDR3 DNA reads TGCGCCAGCACCGAGGCCGATTCACCCCTCCACTTT.

There are many counts of this clonotype. This chain links TRBV12-3 or TRBV12-4 with TRBJ1-5; weak D call: TRBD1 (5 bases). V was shortened by 6 bases and J by 5 bases, with 11 bases between the two germline ends. CDR3 length equals 13 residues. The CDR3 sequence is CASRQGGDQPQHF. The CDR3 DNA follows: TGTGCCAGCAGGCAGGGAGGAGATCAGCCCCAGCATTTT.